Following are 30 T cell receptor beta chains from one sample sequenced in a study of blood T cell repertoires in COVID-19. The assay was immunoSEQ multiplex PCR, and TCRdb's table has in-frame clones only and misses some. The repertoire consists of about 35,000 clones, with roughly 88% occurring once and the leading ten covering approximately 5%. The specimen was peripheral blood. The receptors were sampled from a woman in her sixties or seventies with active COVID-19.

The chain carries TRBV28 and TRBJ2-1, with D perhaps matching TRBD2 (5 bases). Looked up from germline, CDR1 is MDHEN and CDR2 is SYDVKM. V lost 1 base, J lost 1 base, and 14 bases lay in between. The CDR3 sequence is 17 residues long. In DNA, the CDR3 is TGTGCCAGCAGTTTATATCCCGCAGGAGGATCCTACAATGAGCAGTTCTTC. Amino acids: CASSLYPAGGSYNEQFF.

The chain uses TRBV14 and TRBJ2-2; 8 bases align to TRBD2. J gave up 3 bases and V 3 bases, and 9 bases lay outside the gene matches. Germline V gene lookup returns CDR1 SGHDN and CDR2 FVKESK. This CDR3 has 17 residues. Here the CDR3 DNA reads TGTGCCAGCAGCCACCAGGTCAAAGCGGGGGACACCGGGGAGCTGTTTTTT. Protein sequence: CASSHQVKAGDTGELFF.

The V call is TRBV30, the J call TRBJ1-2; TRBD1 matches 8 bases. V lost 2 bases to trimming and J lost 1 base; unmatched junction nucleotides: 9. CDR3 length equals 16 residues. Germline loops: CDR1 GTSNPN, CDR2 SVGIG (reference sequence). The chain's CDR3 is CAWSRPRGRGNYGYTF. The CDR3, as DNA: TGTGCCTGGAGTCGGCCCAGGGGGCGCGGTAACTATGGCTACACCTTC.

The V gene is TRBV6-2 or TRBV6-3, the J gene TRBJ1-2, with TRBD1 matching over 7 bases. The CDR3 runs to 14 residues. Losses at the gene ends were 2 bases for V and 5 bases for J; bases not matched to a gene: 5. Germline CDR1 and CDR2: MNHEY and SVGEGT. CDR3 sequence (DNA): TGTGCCAGCAGTTACGTCCAGGGGGGTTATGGCTACACCTTC. Residues: CASSYVQGGYGYTF.

The chain recombines TRBV19 with TRBJ1-2, with a possible D match to TRBD1 (5 bases). Trimming left V 5 bases short and J 1 base short, with 14 bases between. The germline V gene encodes CDR1 LNHDA and CDR2 SQIVND (reference sequence). CDR3 length: 15 amino acids. CDR3 sequence reads: CASSDSGSVNYGYTF. The DNA for the CDR3 is TGTGCCAGTAGTGACTCAGGGTCCGTTAACTATGGCTACACCTTC.

The chain is built from TRBV19 and TRBJ2-1; possibly TRBD2 for D (6 bases). V gave up 4 bases and J gave up 9 bases, with 19 bases separating them. This CDR3 region has 15 residues. Looked up from germline, CDR1 is LNHDA and CDR2 is SQIVND (reference sequence). The CDR3 reads CASSTGGDGLGEQFF. The CDR3 nucleotides read TGTGCCAGTAGTACCGGAGGGGACGGTCTAGGTGAGCAGTTCTTC.

The genes are TRBV11-2 and TRBJ1-1; D remains unclear. Germline lookup yields CDR1 SGHAT and CDR2 FQNNGV. V lost 0 bases, J lost 1 base, and 3 bases lay in between. This CDR3 comprises 13 residues. The CDR3: CASSLDWNTEAFF. The CDR3 DNA is TGTGCCAGCAGCTTAGACTGGAACACTGAAGCTTTCTTT.

The chain recombines TRBV30 with TRBJ2-3; 7 nucleotides match TRBD2. The V and J ends lost 4 bases and 3 bases, in that order; junction bases with no gene match: 4. This CDR3 comprises 13 residues. Germline CDR1 is GTSNPN and CDR2 is SVGIG (reference sequence). CDR3 DNA sequence: TGTGCCTGGACGGGGGAGGGTACAGATACGCAGTATTTT. It specifies CAWTGEGTDTQYF.

The genes are TRBV20-1 and TRBJ2-5; D unresolved. Germline CDR1 is DFQATT and CDR2 is SNEGSKA (reference sequence). Trimming removed 6 bases from V and 2 bases from J, with 7 bases in between. The CDR3 totals 11 residues. CDR3 nucleotides: TGCAGTGCCTCACTACAAGAGACCCAGTACTTC. Residues: CSASLQETQYF.

This sequence joins TRBV27 and TRBJ1-2; perhaps TRBD1 as D (5 bases). Germline V gene sequence: CDR1 MNHEY, CDR2 SMNVEV (reference sequence). V shed 4 bases and J shed 2 bases, with 20 bases lying between them. CDR3 length equals 17 residues. CDR3 residues: CASSSVPQGKYNYGYTF. CDR3 in DNA: TGTGCCAGCAGTTCCGTCCCCCAGGGAAAATACAACTATGGCTACACCTTC.

The chain joins TRBV11-3 to TRBJ2-3; TRBD2 matches at 15 bases. The germline CDR1 and CDR2 sequences are SGHNT and YENEEA. V was clipped by 4 bases and J by 6 bases; unmatched bases: 5. The CDR3 extends over 16 amino acids. The CDR3 loop reads CASSSGTSGGSDTQYF. As DNA, the CDR3 is TGTGCCAGCAGCTCCGGGACTAGCGGGGGGTCTGATACGCAGTATTTT.

This clone was counted between two and nine times. V and J are TRBV2 and TRBJ1-5; tentatively, D is TRBD1 (5 bases). CDR1 is SNHLY and CDR2 is FYNNEI in the germline V gene. This CDR3 region has 14 residues. V shed 2 bases and J shed 9 bases, with 14 bases lying between them. CDR3 sequence reads: CASSELGPQAPQHF. DNA of the CDR3: TGTGCCAGCAGTGAATTGGGGCCCCAGGCGCCCCAGCATTTT.

The V and J genes are TRBV9 and TRBJ1-4, with D possibly TRBD1 on 6 matching bases. The CDR3 has 17 amino acids. Per the germline V gene, CDR1 is SGDLS and CDR2 is YYNGEE. With 4 bases removed from V and 4 bases from J, the gap between germline ends came to 20 bases. The CDR3 loop reads CASSSDGRGIGNEKLFF. The CDR3 nucleotides read TGTGCCAGCAGCTCCGACGGTAGGGGGATAGGTAATGAAAAACTGTTTTTT. The full variable domain, in which reference TRBV9 and TRBJ1-4 provide the parts outside the CDR3, is DSGVTQTPKHLITATGQRVTLRCSPRSGDLSVYWYQQSLDQGLQFLIQYYNGEERAKGNILERFSAQQFPDLHSELNLSSLELGDSALYFCASSSDGRGIGNEKLFFGSGTQLSVL.

The chain is built from TRBV6-5 and TRBJ2-3, with 9 positions matching TRBD2. The J segment lost 6 bases and the V segment lost 5 bases, leaving 9 bases of the junction unmatched. CDR1 MNHEY and CDR2 SVGAGI come from the germline V gene. The CDR3 runs to 15 residues. The CDR3 spells CASSNSGGLGDTQYF. The CDR3 DNA reads TGTGCCAGCAGTAATAGCGGGGGCCTCGGGGATACGCAGTATTTT.

V gene TRBV9 combines with J gene TRBJ2-1; tentative D call: TRBD2 (5 bases). The CDR3 consists of 16 residues. Trimming took off 4 bases at V and 4 bases at J, with 18 bases between the two ends. Looked up from germline, CDR1 is SGDLS and CDR2 is YYNGEE. The CDR3 sequence is CASSPPGTSLYNEQFF. For the CDR3, the DNA is TGTGCCAGCAGCCCTCCGGGCACTAGTCTTTACAATGAGCAGTTCTTC. Full variable domain (rest looked up from reference TRBV9 and TRBJ2-1): DSGVTQTPKHLITATGQRVTLRCSPRSGDLSVYWYQQSLDQGLQFLIQYYNGEERAKGNILERFSAQQFPDLHSELNLSSLELGDSALYFCASSPPGTSLYNEQFFGPGTRLTVL.

The chain has TRBV27 and TRBJ2-3; maybe TRBD2 (5 bases). Germline CDR1 reads MNHEY; CDR2 reads SMNVEV (reference sequence). The CDR3 is 16 residues long. V was pared by 0 bases and J by 2 bases, with 12 bases between. The CDR3 is CASSLSRATYTDTQYF. The DNA of the CDR3 is TGTGCCAGCAGTTTATCGAGGGCCACCTACACAGATACGCAGTATTTT.

The sample holds one count of this clone. V usage is TRBV27 and J usage is TRBJ2-1, with 10 bases identical to TRBD2. V was clipped by 6 bases and J by 2 bases; unmatched bases: 1. Germline CDR1 is MNHEY and CDR2 is SMNVEV (reference sequence). The CDR3 spans 14 residues. The CDR3 bases are TGTGCCAGCAGCACTAGCGGGGCCTACAATGAGCAGTTCTTC. Its protein is CASSTSGAYNEQFF.

This chain links TRBV28 with TRBJ2-6; 8 nucleotides match TRBD1. Trimming took 5 bases from V and 4 from J; bases not matched to a gene: 10. This CDR3 spans 17 amino acids. The germline V gene has CDR1 MDHEN and CDR2 SYDVKM. The CDR3 region has the DNA TGTGCCAGCAGTAGCTATCAGGGGGCGGCAGGGGCCAACGTCCTGACTTTC. This gives the protein CASSSYQGAAGANVLTF.

This sequence joins TRBV4-1 and TRBJ2-2, with D possibly TRBD2 on 6 matching bases. V dropped 2 bases and J dropped 8 bases, with 12 bases sitting between them. The CDR3 runs 14 residues. Germline lookup yields CDR1 MGHRA and CDR2 YSYEKL. The CDR3 DNA is TGCGCCAGCAGCCAACAGACCGGGGGAGGGGAGCTGTTTTTT. Translation gives CASSQQTGGGELFF.

This sequence joins TRBV5-1 and TRBJ2-7; 7 nucleotides agree with TRBD1. Per germline, CDR1 SGHRS and CDR2 YFSETQ. This CDR3 comprises 16 residues. V shed 3 bases and J 6 bases; nucleotides not matched to a gene: 15. CDR3 nucleotides: TGCGCCAGCAGCTCCACTGACCGGGACAGTATGGGCGAGCAGTACTTC. Translating it yields CASSSTDRDSMGEQYF.

The chain is built from TRBV7-2 and TRBJ2-3, with D uncertain. Trimming pared 0 bases from V and 4 bases from J, leaving 8 bases between. This CDR3 has 14 amino acids. Germline V gene data show CDR1 as SGHTA and CDR2 as FQGNSA. CDR3 protein: CASSLAQIPDTQYF. The CDR3 nucleotides read TGTGCCAGCAGCTTAGCGCAGATCCCAGATACGCAGTATTTT.

In DNA, the CDR3 is TGTGCCAGTACGGCCAGCGTCAGCACAGATACGCAGTATTTT. It codes for CASTASVSTDTQYF. This sequence joins TRBV19 and TRBJ2-3; no definite D call. The CDR3 covers 14 residues. CDR1 is LNHDA and CDR2 is SQIVND in the germline V gene (reference sequence). V was cut by 7 bases and J by 0 bases, with 11 bases left in between.

This clone was counted a single time. V usage is TRBV5-1 and J usage is TRBJ2-3, with 8 bases fitting TRBD2. The ends lost 4 bases at V and 4 bases at J; junction bases unmatched: 17. The germline gives CDR1 SGHRS, CDR2 YFSETQ. The CDR3 is made up of 18 amino acids. This CDR3 reads CASSPNAFGTRFSDTQYF. The CDR3 DNA is TGCGCCAGCAGCCCCAATGCGTTCGGGACTAGGTTTTCAGATACGCAGTATTTT.

The V and J genes are TRBV30 and TRBJ2-5; 10 bases align to TRBD1. J gave up 4 bases and V 5 bases, and 4 bases lay outside the gene matches. Germline CDR1 GTSNPN, CDR2 SVGIG (reference sequence). This CDR3 is built from 13 residues. In DNA form, the CDR3 reads TGTGCCTGGGACAGGGGGCGGCGAGAGACCCAGTACTTC. This translates into CAWDRGRRETQYF. The full variable domain, in which reference TRBV30 and TRBJ2-5 provide the parts outside the CDR3, is SQTIHQWPATLVQPVGSPLSLECTVEGTSNPNLYWYRQAAGRGLQLLFYSVGIGQISSEVPQNLSASRPQDRQFILSSKKLLLSDSGFYLCAWDRGRRETQYFGPGTRLLVL.

The J gene is TRBJ2-4, the V gene TRBV6-4; 11 bases are a match to TRBD2. CDR1 and CDR2 (germline): MRHNA, SNTAGT. V lost 2 bases and J lost 1; bases outside the gene matches: 13. The CDR3 extends over 20 amino acids. The CDR3: CASSDGRASGGPGAKNIQYF. The CDR3 nucleotides are TGTGCCAGCAGTGACGGGAGGGCTAGCGGGGGGCCTGGGGCCAAAAACATTCAGTACTTC.

CDR3 region: CASSWTATTNEKLFF. The CDR3 DNA sequence: TGTGCCAGCAGTTGGACAGCCACAACTAATGAAAAACTGTTTTTT. The chain combines TRBV2 with TRBJ1-4; the D gene is possibly TRBD1 (6 bases). This CDR3 region has 15 residues. Trimming took 5 bases from V and 0 from J, leaving 10 bases between them. Germline values: CDR1 SNHLY, CDR2 FYNNEI.

V usage is TRBV3-1 (or the pseudogene TRBV3-2) and J usage is TRBJ2-1, with a possible D match to TRBD1 (6 bases). This CDR3 has 13 amino acids. V gave up 5 bases and J gave up 7 bases, with 12 bases separating them. Germline CDR1 and CDR2: LGHDT and YNNKEL (reference sequence). The CDR3 DNA reads TGTGCCAGCAGCTTAAATCAGGGGAATGAGCAGTTCTTC. Translated: CASSLNQGNEQFF.

The chain joins TRBV6-1 to TRBJ2-3; 8 bases agree with TRBD2. The germline V gene encodes CDR1 MNHNS and CDR2 SASEGT. Unmatched junction bases numbered 14, after V lost 1 base and J lost 11 bases. The CDR3 spans 16 residues. CDR3 DNA: TGTGCCAGCAGTGAAGGGAGCGGGGGCCGGGGGACTCGGCAGTATTTT. Translation: CASSEGSGGRGTRQYF.

The chain combines TRBV6-4 with TRBJ2-1, with TRBD2 matching over 8 bases. The CDR3 is 17 amino acids. V dropped 4 bases and J dropped 1; count of bases not matched to a gene: 9. The germline V gene encodes CDR1 MRHNA and CDR2 SNTAGT. This chain's CDR3 is CASSVLIAGLSYNEQFF. The CDR3 DNA sequence: TGTGCCAGCAGTGTTCTCATAGCGGGGCTGTCCTACAATGAGCAGTTCTTC.

This chain links TRBV5-5 with TRBJ2-1; 7 bases are a match to TRBD1. V shed 3 bases, J shed 8 bases, and the junction held 14 bases outside the gene matches. Germline V lookup: CDR1 SGHKS, CDR2 YYEKEE (reference sequence). CDR3 length: 16 amino acids. The CDR3 region is CASSSFATGWADEQFF. The CDR3 nucleotides are TGTGCCAGCAGCTCTTTTGCGACAGGGTGGGCAGATGAGCAGTTCTTC.